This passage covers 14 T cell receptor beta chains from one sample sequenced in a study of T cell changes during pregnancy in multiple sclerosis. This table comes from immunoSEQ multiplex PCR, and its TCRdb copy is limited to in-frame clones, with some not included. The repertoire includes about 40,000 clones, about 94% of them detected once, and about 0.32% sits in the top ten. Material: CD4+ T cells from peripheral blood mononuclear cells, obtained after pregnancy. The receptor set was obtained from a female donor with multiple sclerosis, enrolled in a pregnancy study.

The CDR3 sequence: CASSFRGQGRLNEQYF. DNA of the CDR3: TGTGCCAGCAGCTTCAGGGGACAGGGCAGATTAAACGAGCAGTACTTC. The chain employs TRBV11-2 and TRBJ2-7; 9 positions match TRBD1. Trimming at V came to 3 bases and at J to 5 bases, leaving 11 bases not matched to a gene. CDR3 length: 16 residues. Per the germline V gene, CDR1 is SGHAT and CDR2 is FQNNGV.

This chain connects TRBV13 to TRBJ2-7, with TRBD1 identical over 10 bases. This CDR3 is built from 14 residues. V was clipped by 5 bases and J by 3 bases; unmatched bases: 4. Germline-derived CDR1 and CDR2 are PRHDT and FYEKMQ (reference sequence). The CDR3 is CASSRDRGGYEQYF. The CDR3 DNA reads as TGTGCCAGCAGCCGGGACAGGGGCGGCTACGAGCAGTACTTC.

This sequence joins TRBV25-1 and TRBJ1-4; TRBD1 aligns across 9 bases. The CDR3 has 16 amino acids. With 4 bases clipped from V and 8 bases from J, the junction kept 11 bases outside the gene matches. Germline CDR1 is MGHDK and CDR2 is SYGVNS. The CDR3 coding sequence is TGTGCCAGCAGTGGGGACCGGGACAGGGCAGGAGAAAAACTGTTTTTT. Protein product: CASSGDRDRAGEKLFF.

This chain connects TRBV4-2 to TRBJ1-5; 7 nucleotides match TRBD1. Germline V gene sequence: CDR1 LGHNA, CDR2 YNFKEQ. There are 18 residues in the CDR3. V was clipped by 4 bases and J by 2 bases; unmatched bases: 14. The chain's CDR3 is CASSPQFDRVGGNQPQHF. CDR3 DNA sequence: TGTGCCAGCAGCCCACAATTCGACAGGGTAGGGGGCAATCAGCCCCAGCATTTT.

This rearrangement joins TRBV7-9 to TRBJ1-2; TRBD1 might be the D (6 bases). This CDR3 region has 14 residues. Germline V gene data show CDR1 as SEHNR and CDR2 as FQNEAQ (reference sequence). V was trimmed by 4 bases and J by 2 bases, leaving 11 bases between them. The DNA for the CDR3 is TGTGCCAGCAGCTACTACCAGGGGAACTATGGCTACACCTTC. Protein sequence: CASSYYQGNYGYTF. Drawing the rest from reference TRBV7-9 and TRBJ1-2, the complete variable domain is DTGVSQNPRHKITKRGQNVTFRCDPISEHNRLYWYRQTLGQGPEFLTYFQNEAQLEKSRLLSDRFSAERPKGSFSTLEIQRTEQGDSAMYLCASSYYQGNYGYTFGSGTRLTVV.

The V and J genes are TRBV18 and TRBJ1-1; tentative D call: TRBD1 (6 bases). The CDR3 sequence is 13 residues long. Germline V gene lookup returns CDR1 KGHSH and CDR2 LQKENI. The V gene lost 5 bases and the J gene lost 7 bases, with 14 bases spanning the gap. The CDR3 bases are TGTGCCAGCTCAAAGGACAGTTCTAGTGAAGCTTTCTTT. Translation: CASSKDSSSEAFF.

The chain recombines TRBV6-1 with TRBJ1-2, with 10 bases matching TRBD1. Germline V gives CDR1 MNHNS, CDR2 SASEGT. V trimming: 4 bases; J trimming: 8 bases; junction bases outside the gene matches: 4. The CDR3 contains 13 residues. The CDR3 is CASSGDRGLGYTF. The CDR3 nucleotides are TGTGCCAGCAGTGGAGACAGGGGGCTAGGCTACACCTTC.

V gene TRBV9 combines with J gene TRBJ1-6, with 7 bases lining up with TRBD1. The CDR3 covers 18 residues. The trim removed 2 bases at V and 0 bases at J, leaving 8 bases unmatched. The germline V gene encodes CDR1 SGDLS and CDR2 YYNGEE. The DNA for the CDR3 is TGTGCCAGCAGCGTGTTAGGGACAGAGAGCTCCTATAATTCACCCCTCCACTTT. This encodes CASSVLGTESSYNSPLHF.

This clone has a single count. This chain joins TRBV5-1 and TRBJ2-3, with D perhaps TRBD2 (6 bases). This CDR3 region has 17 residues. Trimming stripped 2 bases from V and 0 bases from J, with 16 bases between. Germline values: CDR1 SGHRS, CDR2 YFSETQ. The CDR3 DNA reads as TGCGCCAGCAGCTTTGCCGGGACTTCCCGGAGCACAGATACGCAGTATTTT. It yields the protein CASSFAGTSRSTDTQYF.

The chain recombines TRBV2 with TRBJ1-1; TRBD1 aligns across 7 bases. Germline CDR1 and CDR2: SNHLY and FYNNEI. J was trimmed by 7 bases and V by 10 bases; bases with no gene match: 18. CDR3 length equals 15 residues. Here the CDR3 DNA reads TGTGCCATGCTCCTCTCGGGACAGCGGTTGTTTGAAGCTTTCTTT. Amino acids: CAMLLSGQRLFEAFF.

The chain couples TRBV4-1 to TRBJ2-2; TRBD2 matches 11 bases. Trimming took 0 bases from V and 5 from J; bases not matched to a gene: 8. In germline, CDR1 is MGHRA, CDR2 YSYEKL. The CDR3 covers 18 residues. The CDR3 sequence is CASSQDPGLAGGTGELFF. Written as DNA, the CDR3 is TGCGCCAGCAGCCAAGACCCAGGACTAGCGGGCGGTACCGGGGAGCTGTTTTTT.

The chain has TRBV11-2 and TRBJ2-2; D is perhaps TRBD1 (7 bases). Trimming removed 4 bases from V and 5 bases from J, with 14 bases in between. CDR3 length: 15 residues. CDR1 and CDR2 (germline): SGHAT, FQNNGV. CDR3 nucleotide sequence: TGTGCCAGCAGCTGGGGGGACAGACTGACCGGGGAGCTGTTTTTT. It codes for CASSWGDRLTGELFF. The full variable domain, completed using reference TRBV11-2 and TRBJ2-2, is EAGVAQSPRYKIIEKRQSVAFWCNPISGHATLYWYQQILGQGPKLLIQFQNNGVVDDSQLPKDRFSAERLKGVDSTLKIQPAKLEDSAVYLCASSWGDRLTGELFFGEGSRLTVL.

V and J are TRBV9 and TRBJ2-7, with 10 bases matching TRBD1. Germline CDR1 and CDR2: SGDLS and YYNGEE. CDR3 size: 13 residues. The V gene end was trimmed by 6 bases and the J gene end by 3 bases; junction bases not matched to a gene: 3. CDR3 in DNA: TGTGCCAGCAACCGGGACAGGGGCTACGAGCAGTACTTC. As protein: CASNRDRGYEQYF.

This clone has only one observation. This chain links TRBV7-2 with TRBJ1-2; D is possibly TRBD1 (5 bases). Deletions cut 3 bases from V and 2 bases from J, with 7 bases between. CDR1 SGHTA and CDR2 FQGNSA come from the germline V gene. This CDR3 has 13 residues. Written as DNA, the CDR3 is TGTGCCAGCAGCTTTGACAGAAACTATGGCTACACCTTC. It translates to CASSFDRNYGYTF.